These 21 T cell receptor beta chains share one sample of origin, sequenced in a study of cytomegalovirus exposure and HLA in healthy donors. Primers included in the PCR were 60 Vbeta and 13 Jbeta primers. Libraries were prepared by immunoSEQ multiplex PCR; TCRdb keeps only in-frame clonotypes and omits some of them. The data hold over 200,000 clones, with about 89% observed a single time. Sample: PBMCs. The receptor set was obtained from a woman aged 18-30 years in good health and CMV-seronegative.

J is TRBJ1-2 and V is TRBV19; D not resolved. CDR3 length: 13 residues. Trimming left V 4 bases short and J 8 bases short, with 14 bases between. Germline CDR1 reads LNHDA; CDR2 reads SQIVND (reference sequence). The chain's CDR3 is CASSNLGLDGYTF. The CDR3 region has the DNA TGTGCCAGTAGTAATCTGGGCCTCGACGGCTACACCTTC.

CDR3 nucleotides: TGCGCCAGCAGCCAAGTTCCTAGCGGGGCCTACGAGCAGTACTTC. The encoded protein is CASSQVPSGAYEQYF. The chain joins TRBV4-1 to TRBJ2-7, with 9 bases identical to TRBD2. This CDR3 contains 15 residues. Germline lookup yields CDR1 MGHRA and CDR2 YSYEKL. V trimming: 1 base; J trimming: 2 bases; junction bases outside the gene matches: 3.

The chain joins TRBV27 to TRBJ2-7; 12 nucleotides align to TRBD2. CDR3 length: 15 residues. Germline values: CDR1 MNHEY, CDR2 SMNVEV (reference sequence). Losses at the gene ends were 5 bases for V and 7 bases for J; bases not matched to a gene: 9. The CDR3 is CASSPGLAGSWEQYF. DNA of the CDR3: TGTGCCAGCAGTCCCGGACTAGCGGGGTCTTGGGAGCAGTACTTC.

The chain is built from TRBV6-1 and TRBJ2-4; D uncertain. CDR1 is MNHNS, CDR2 SASEGT, per germline. Between the trimmed V and J ends, which lost 4 bases and 3 bases, there was a span of 13 bases. The CDR3 loop spans 15 amino acids. The CDR3 spells CASSATASGKNIQYF. As DNA, the CDR3 is TGTGCCAGCAGTGCCACAGCCTCCGGCAAAAACATTCAGTACTTC.

The chain links TRBV5-1 to TRBJ1-1; D remains unclear. V was cut by 0 bases and J by 4 bases, with 16 bases left in between. This CDR3 comprises 16 residues. The germline V gene has CDR1 SGHRS and CDR2 YFSETQ. The CDR3 sequence: CASSLAVVEGTTEAFF. The CDR3 coding sequence is TGCGCCAGCAGCTTGGCCGTGGTCGAGGGAACCACTGAAGCTTTCTTT.

In the case of this clone: Additional DNA sequences in this sample encode the identical CDR3. The gene calls are TRBV4-3 and TRBJ2-1; TRBD2 is a possible D gene (5 bases). The germline V and J ends were trimmed by 3 bases and 6 bases, with 9 bases remaining between them. Germline V gives CDR1 LGHNA, CDR2 YSLEER. This CDR3 has 13 amino acids. In nucleotides, the CDR3 is TGCGCCAGCAGCCAGGTCGAGGGCAATGAGCAGTTCTTC. Residues: CASSQVEGNEQFF.

The J gene is TRBJ2-5, the V gene TRBV20-1, with D unclear. Trimming removed 8 bases from V and 4 bases from J, with 11 bases in between. Germline loops: CDR1 DFQATT, CDR2 SNEGSKA (reference sequence). The CDR3 is made up of 11 amino acids. In DNA form, the CDR3 reads TGCAGTTACTTGTCCTCAGAGACCCAGTACTTC. It translates to CSYLSSETQYF.

The rearrangement joins TRBV4-3 to TRBJ2-7; TRBD2 agrees at 9 bases. CDR3 length: 17 residues. The ends lost 2 bases at V and 2 bases at J; junction bases unmatched: 10. Germline V lookup: CDR1 LGHNA, CDR2 YSLEER. The DNA of the CDR3 is TGCGCCAGCAGCCAAACGGCGGGGGGGAAAGGGGCCTACGAGCAGTACTTC. Its translation is CASSQTAGGKGAYEQYF.

The table lists this clone with a count of one. The rearrangement links TRBV7-9 to TRBJ2-7, with a tentative D call TRBD1 (6 bases). This CDR3 has 18 residues. Looked up from germline, CDR1 is SEHNR and CDR2 is FQNEAQ (reference sequence). The ends were cut back, 4 bases at V and 2 bases at J, with 24 bases in the middle. The CDR3 reads CASSSINPGPGEPYEQYF. The CDR3, as DNA: TGTGCCAGCAGCTCCATAAACCCGGGCCCAGGGGAGCCCTACGAGCAGTACTTC. Supplemented by reference TRBV7-9 and TRBJ2-7, the full variable domain reads DTGVSQNPRHKITKRGQNVTFRCDPISEHNRLYWYRQTLGQGPEFLTYFQNEAQLEKSRLLSDRFSAERPKGSFSTLEIQRTEQGDSAMYLCASSSINPGPGEPYEQYFGPGTRLTVT.

The chain has TRBV10-3 and TRBJ2-7; 11 bases fit TRBD2. The CDR3 contains 15 residues. Germline-derived CDR1 and CDR2 are ENHRY and SYGVKD. The trim removed 2 bases at V and 5 bases at J, leaving 5 bases unmatched. The CDR3 sequence is CAISETGLAVHEQYF. DNA for the CDR3: TGTGCCATCAGTGAGACGGGACTAGCGGTTCACGAGCAGTACTTC.

The rearrangement links TRBV4-2 to TRBJ1-1, with a possible D match to TRBD1 (6 bases). The V end was cut by 0 bases, the J end by 8 bases, with 16 bases between. The CDR3 runs 15 residues. From germline, CDR1 is LGHNA and CDR2 YNFKEQ. The CDR3 loop is CASSQEIHRVSEAFF. Written as DNA, the CDR3 is TGTGCCAGCAGCCAAGAGATTCACAGGGTCTCGGAAGCTTTCTTT.

The chain carries TRBV7-9 and TRBJ2-1; the match to TRBD2 covers 11 bases. The CDR3 covers 16 residues. The V segment lost 5 bases and the J segment 3 bases; nucleotides outside the gene matches: 6. CDR1 is SEHNR, CDR2 FQNEAQ, per germline (reference sequence). CDR3 region: CASSVGLAVYYNEQFF. CDR3 nucleotides: TGTGCCAGCAGCGTGGGACTAGCGGTATACTACAATGAGCAGTTCTTC.

CDR3: CASTAGGLFGETQYF. In DNA form, the CDR3 reads TGTGCCAGCACCGCAGGGGGGTTATTTGGAGAGACCCAGTACTTC. The chain combines TRBV11-2 with TRBJ2-5; D perhaps matches TRBD1 (7 bases). The CDR3 runs 15 residues. Germline loops: CDR1 SGHAT, CDR2 FQNNGV. Trimming pared 7 bases from V and 4 bases from J, leaving 19 bases between.

This clone was picked up one time. V is TRBV2 and J is TRBJ2-7, with 7 bases identical to TRBD2. Looked up from germline, CDR1 is SNHLY and CDR2 is FYNNEI. After removal of 3 bases from V and 4 bases from J, the junction contained 6 bases not matched to a gene. This CDR3 comprises 14 residues. CDR3 coding DNA: TGTGCCAGCAGTGATATGCGGGAGCCTTACGAGCAGTACTTC. Residues: CASSDMREPYEQYF.

The genes are TRBV6-5 and TRBJ1-6; maybe TRBD1 (6 bases). Deletions cut 3 bases from V and 7 bases from J, with 7 bases between. Germline V CDR1 and CDR2: MNHEY, SVGAGI. The length of the CDR3 is 13 residues. Written as DNA, the CDR3 is TGTGCCAGCAGTTATACAGGGAATTCACCCCTCCACTTT. It is translated as CASSYTGNSPLHF.

The V gene is TRBV7-2, the J gene TRBJ1-4; 7 bases agree with TRBD1. Germline CDR1 is SGHTA and CDR2 is FQGNSA. V lost 3 bases to trimming and J lost 6 bases; unmatched junction nucleotides: 10. The CDR3 covers 16 residues. The CDR3 DNA is TGTGCCAGCAGCTTGTCCTCCGGGACAGCCTATGAAAAACTGTTTTTT. Translation gives CASSLSSGTAYEKLFF. The whole variable domain, filled in from reference TRBV7-2 and TRBJ1-4, reads GAGVSQSPSNKVTEKGKDVELRCDPISGHTALYWYRQSLGQGLEFLIYFQGNSAPDKSGLPSDRFSAERTGGSVSTLTIQRTQQEDSAVYLCASSLSSGTAYEKLFFGSGTQLSVL.

The J gene is TRBJ2-1, the V gene TRBV13; 10 bases line up with TRBD2. CDR1 PRHDT and CDR2 FYEKMQ come from the germline V gene (reference sequence). The V segment lost 3 bases and the J segment 4 bases; nucleotides outside the gene matches: 3. This CDR3 is 15 amino acids long. CDR3 nucleotide sequence: TGTGCCAGCAGCTTCGAGCGGGGGGGGTACAATGAGCAGTTCTTC. Translating it yields CASSFERGGYNEQFF.

The genes are TRBV27 and TRBJ1-2; 10 nucleotides line up with TRBD1. The CDR3 is made up of 12 amino acids. V was clipped by 7 bases and J by 7 bases; unmatched bases: 3. CDR1 is MNHEY and CDR2 is SMNVEV in the germline V gene (reference sequence). The CDR3 protein is CASKTGGGGYTF. The CDR3 bases are TGTGCCAGCAAGACAGGGGGCGGTGGCTACACCTTC.

In DNA form, the CDR3 reads TGTGCCAGCAGTTTCATTAGAGCGGGGGGGCTATACGAGCAGTACTTC. Translation gives CASSFIRAGGLYEQYF. The chain joins TRBV27 to TRBJ2-7; 10 bases are a match to TRBD2. Germline-derived CDR1 and CDR2 are MNHEY and SMNVEV (reference sequence). V was clipped by 3 bases and J by 4 bases; unmatched bases: 9. This CDR3 has 16 amino acids.

The chain couples TRBV7-6 to TRBJ2-7; D might be TRBD1 (5 bases). Trimming left V 5 bases short and J 6 bases short, with 17 bases between. This CDR3 is built from 14 residues. Germline CDR1 is SGHVS and CDR2 is FNYEAQ. The chain's CDR3 is CASSPTSGSIEQYF. The CDR3 DNA reads as TGTGCCAGCAGCCCGACTTCAGGGTCTATCGAGCAGTACTTC.

J is TRBJ1-2 and V is TRBV23-1, with D uncertain. TRBV23-1 is annotated as an ORF whose role is uncertain. The V end was cut by 2 bases, the J end by 8 bases, with 9 bases between. This CDR3 is 12 amino acids long. CDR3 sequence: CASSQGGWGYTF. Written as DNA, the CDR3 is TGCGCCAGCAGTCAAGGTGGCTGGGGCTACACCTTC.